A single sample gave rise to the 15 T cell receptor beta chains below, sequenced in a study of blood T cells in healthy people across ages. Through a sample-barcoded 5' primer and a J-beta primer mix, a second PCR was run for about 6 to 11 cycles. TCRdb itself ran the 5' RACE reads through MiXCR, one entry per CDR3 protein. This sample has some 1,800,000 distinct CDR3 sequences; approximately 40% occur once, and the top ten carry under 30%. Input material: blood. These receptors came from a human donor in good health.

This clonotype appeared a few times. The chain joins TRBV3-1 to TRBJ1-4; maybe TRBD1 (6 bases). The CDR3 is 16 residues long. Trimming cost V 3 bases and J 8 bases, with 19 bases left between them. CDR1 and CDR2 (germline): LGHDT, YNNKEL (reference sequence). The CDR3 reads CASSHTVQGGREKLFF. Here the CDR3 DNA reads TGTGCCAGCAGCCATACCGTACAGGGCGGGCGGGAAAAACTGTTTTTT.

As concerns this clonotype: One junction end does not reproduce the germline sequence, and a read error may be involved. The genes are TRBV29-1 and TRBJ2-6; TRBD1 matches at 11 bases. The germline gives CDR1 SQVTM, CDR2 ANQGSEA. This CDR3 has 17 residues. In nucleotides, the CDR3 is TGCAGCGTTGGGGGGACAGGGGGTTTCTCTGGGGCCGACGTCCTGACTTTC. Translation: CSVGGTGGFSGADVLTF.

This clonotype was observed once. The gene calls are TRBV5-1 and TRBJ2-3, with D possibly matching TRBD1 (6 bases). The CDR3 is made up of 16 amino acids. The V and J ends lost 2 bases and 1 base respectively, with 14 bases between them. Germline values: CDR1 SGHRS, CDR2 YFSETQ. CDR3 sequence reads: CASSLQGRIGTDTQYF. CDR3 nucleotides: TGCGCCAGCAGCTTACAGGGAAGGATAGGCACAGATACGCAGTATTTT. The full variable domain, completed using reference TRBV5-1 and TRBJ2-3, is KAGVTQTPRYLIKTRGQQVTLSCSPISGHRSVSWYQQTPGQGLQFLFEYFSETQRNKGNFPGRFSGRQFSNSRSEMNVSTLELGDSALYLCASSLQGRIGTDTQYFGPGTRLTVL.

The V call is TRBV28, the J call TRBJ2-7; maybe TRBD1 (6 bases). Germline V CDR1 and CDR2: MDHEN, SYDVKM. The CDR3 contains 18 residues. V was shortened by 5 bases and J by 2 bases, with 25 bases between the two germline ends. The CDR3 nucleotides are TGTGCCAGCAGTCCCGAGGACCGTACAGGGCAGGAGGCCTACGAGCAGTACTTC. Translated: CASSPEDRTGQEAYEQYF.

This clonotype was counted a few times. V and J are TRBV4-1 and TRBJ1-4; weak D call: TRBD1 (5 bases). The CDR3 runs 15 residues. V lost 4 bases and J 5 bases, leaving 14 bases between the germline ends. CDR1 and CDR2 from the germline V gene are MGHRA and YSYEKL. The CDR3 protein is CASSLKGAPNEKLFF. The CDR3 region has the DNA TGCGCCAGCAGCCTCAAAGGGGCTCCGAATGAAAAACTGTTTTTT.

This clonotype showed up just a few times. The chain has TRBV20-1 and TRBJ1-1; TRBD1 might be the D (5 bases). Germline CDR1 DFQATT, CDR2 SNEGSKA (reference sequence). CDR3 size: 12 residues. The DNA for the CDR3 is TGCAGAGCTGGACATTTGAACACTGAAGCTTTCTTT. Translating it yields CRAGHLNTEAFF.

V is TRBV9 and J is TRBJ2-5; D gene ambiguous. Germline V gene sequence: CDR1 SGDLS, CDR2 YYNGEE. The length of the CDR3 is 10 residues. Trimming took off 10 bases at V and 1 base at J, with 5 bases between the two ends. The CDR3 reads CAGIQETQYF. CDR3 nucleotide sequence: TGTGCCGGAATCCAAGAGACCCAGTACTTC. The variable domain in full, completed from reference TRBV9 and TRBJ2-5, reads DSGVTQTPKHLITATGQRVTLRCSPRSGDLSVYWYQQSLDQGLQFLIQYYNGEERAKGNILERFSAQQFPDLHSELNLSSLELGDSALYFCAGIQETQYFGPGTRLLVL.

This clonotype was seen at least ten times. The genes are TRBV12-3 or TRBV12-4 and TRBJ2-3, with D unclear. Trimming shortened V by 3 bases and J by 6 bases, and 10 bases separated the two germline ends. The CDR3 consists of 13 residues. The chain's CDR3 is CASSFGVGDTQYF. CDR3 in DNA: TGTGCCAGCAGTTTCGGCGTTGGGGATACGCAGTATTTT.

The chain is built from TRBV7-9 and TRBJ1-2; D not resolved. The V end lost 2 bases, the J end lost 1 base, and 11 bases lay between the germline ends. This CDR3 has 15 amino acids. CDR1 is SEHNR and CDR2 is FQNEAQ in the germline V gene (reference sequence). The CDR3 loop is CASSLSSRFNYGYTF. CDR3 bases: TGTGCCAGCAGCTTATCCTCGCGTTTTAACTATGGCTACACCTTC.

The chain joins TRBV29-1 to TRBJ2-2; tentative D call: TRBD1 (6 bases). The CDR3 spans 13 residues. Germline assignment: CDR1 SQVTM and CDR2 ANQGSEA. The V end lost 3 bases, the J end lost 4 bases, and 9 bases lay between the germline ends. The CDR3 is CSVEQGLTGELFF. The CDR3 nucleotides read TGCAGCGTTGAGCAGGGGCTCACCGGGGAGCTGTTTTTT.

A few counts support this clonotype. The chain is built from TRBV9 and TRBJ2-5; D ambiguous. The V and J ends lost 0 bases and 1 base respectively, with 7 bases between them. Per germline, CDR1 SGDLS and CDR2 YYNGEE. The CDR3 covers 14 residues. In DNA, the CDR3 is TGTGCCAGCAGCGTAGACATCTTCCAAGAGACCCAGTACTTC. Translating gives CASSVDIFQETQYF.

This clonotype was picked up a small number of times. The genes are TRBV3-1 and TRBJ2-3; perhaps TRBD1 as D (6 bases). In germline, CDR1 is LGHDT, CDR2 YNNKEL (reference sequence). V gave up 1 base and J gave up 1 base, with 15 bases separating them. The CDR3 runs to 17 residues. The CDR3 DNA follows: TGTGCCAGCAGCCAAGGGACAGACTCCGCGGGCACAGATACGCAGTATTTT. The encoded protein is CASSQGTDSAGTDTQYF.

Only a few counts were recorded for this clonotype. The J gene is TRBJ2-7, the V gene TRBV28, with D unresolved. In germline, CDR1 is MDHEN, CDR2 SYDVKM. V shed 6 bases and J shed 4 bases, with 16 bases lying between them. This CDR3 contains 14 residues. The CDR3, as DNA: TGTGCCAGCAGCCCATCGGCTTACTTATACGAGCAGTACTTC. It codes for CASSPSAYLYEQYF.

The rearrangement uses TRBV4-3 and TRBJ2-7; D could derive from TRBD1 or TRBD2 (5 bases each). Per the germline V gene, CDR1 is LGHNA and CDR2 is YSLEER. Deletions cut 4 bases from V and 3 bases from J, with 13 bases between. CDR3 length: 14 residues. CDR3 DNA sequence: TGCGCCAGCAGCCCGGGACGGATCCACTACGAGCAGTACTTC. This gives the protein CASSPGRIHYEQYF.

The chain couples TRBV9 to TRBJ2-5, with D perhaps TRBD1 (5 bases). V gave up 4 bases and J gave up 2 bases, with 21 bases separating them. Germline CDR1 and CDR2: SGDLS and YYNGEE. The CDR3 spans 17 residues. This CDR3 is CASSPGPRVQVQETQYF. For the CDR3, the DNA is TGTGCCAGCAGCCCCGGGCCCCGGGTACAGGTACAAGAGACCCAGTACTTC. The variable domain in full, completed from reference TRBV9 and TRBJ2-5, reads DSGVTQTPKHLITATGQRVTLRCSPRSGDLSVYWYQQSLDQGLQFLIQYYNGEERAKGNILERFSAQQFPDLHSELNLSSLELGDSALYFCASSPGPRVQVQETQYFGPGTRLLVL.